The present T cell receptor (beta chain) was sequenced within a study of T-cell memory formation after mild COVID-19. Study-level results: CD4+ contracting clones were found mainly in CM and EM, and CD8+ ones in EMRA. Some SARS-CoV-2-responding clones were already detected in memory before infection.

TCRdb ran MiXCR on the 5' RACE reads and lists one entry per CDR3 protein. This table holds roughly 190,000 distinct CDR3 sequences, approximately 20% found once. This clonotype was recorded many times. The target antigen is unknown. The material sequenced was PBMCs or a T cell subset sorted from them (not recorded which). The clonotype comes from an adult woman who had mild COVID-19 (a few samples of this study predate the infection). Cell type and time point are not known.

The CDR3 nucleotides read TGTGCCAGCAGTTTAAGCGTGGGGAACACCGGGGAGCTGTTTTTT. Translating gives CASSLSVGNTGELFF. The chain carries TRBV12-3 or TRBV12-4 and TRBJ2-2; D uncertain. The length of the CDR3 is 15 residues. Trimming removed 2 bases from V and 1 base from J, with 8 bases in between.